The 26 T cell receptor beta chains below were found in one sample sequenced in a study of T cell responses to AZD1222 COVID-19 vaccine. Repertoires were generated with immunoSEQ multiplex PCR, while TCRdb's copy carries only in-frame clones and drops some. The table records 90,000 or so clones, roughly 90% of them present only once. Here the sequenced sample was peripheral blood, taken 28 days after the second AZD1222 dose. The receptors stem from an adult who received the AZD1222 COVID-19 vaccine.

The rearrangement uses TRBV29-1 and TRBJ1-2; D is possibly TRBD1 (5 bases). V lost 0 bases to trimming and J lost 0 bases, with 11 bases between them. CDR1 is SQVTM, CDR2 ANQGSEA, per germline. This CDR3 has 15 amino acids. CDR3 DNA sequence: TGCAGCGTTGAAGAGGTAGGGGCTCCTAACTATGGCTACACCTTC. Its translation: CSVEEVGAPNYGYTF.

The chain is built from TRBV7-6 and TRBJ1-6, with 8 bases identical to TRBD1. With 2 bases clipped from V and 7 bases from J, the junction kept 4 bases outside the gene matches. Per germline, CDR1 SGHVS and CDR2 FNYEAQ. This CDR3 has 15 amino acids. The CDR3 reads CASSLLGQGNSPLHF. The CDR3 nucleotides are TGTGCCAGCAGCTTACTCGGACAGGGAAATTCACCCCTCCACTTT.

This chain connects TRBV7-2 to TRBJ1-2; D is ambiguous. Trimming took 2 bases from V and 0 from J, leaving 10 bases between them. The CDR3 has 15 amino acids. Germline lookup yields CDR1 SGHTA and CDR2 FQGNSA. The CDR3 spells CASSLQDVANYGYTF. In DNA form, the CDR3 reads TGTGCCAGCAGCTTACAGGACGTAGCTAACTATGGCTACACCTTC. Supplemented by reference TRBV7-2 and TRBJ1-2, the full variable domain reads GAGVSQSPSNKVTEKGKDVELRCDPISGHTALYWYRQSLGQGLEFLIYFQGNSAPDKSGLPSDRFSAERTGGSVSTLTIQRTQQEDSAVYLCASSLQDVANYGYTFGSGTRLTVV.

The J gene is TRBJ2-5, the V gene TRBV11-3; D is perhaps TRBD2 (7 bases). CDR3 length: 15 residues. V gave up 1 base and J gave up 2 bases, with 11 bases separating them. Germline-derived CDR1 and CDR2 are SGHNT and YENEEA. The CDR3 here is CASSLGGGRQETQYF. CDR3 nucleotide sequence: TGTGCCAGCAGCTTAGGCGGGGGCCGGCAAGAGACCCAGTACTTC.

V usage is TRBV7-9 and J usage is TRBJ1-1, with D possibly matching TRBD1 (5 bases). Trimming took 6 bases from V and 3 from J, leaving 11 bases between them. Germline V gives CDR1 SEHNR, CDR2 FQNEAQ (reference sequence). The CDR3 is 13 residues long. The CDR3 region has the DNA TGTGCCAGCAGGGGACTTTCCGACACTGAAGCTTTCTTT. Protein: CASRGLSDTEAFF.

V is TRBV5-1 and J is TRBJ1-1, with D possibly TRBD1 on 6 matching bases. Trimming shortened V by 4 bases and J by 5 bases, and 12 bases separated the two germline ends. The CDR3 has 13 amino acids. CDR1 and CDR2 from the germline V gene are SGHRS and YFSETQ. CDR3 sequence reads: CASSISGTTEAFF. DNA for the CDR3: TGCGCCAGCAGCATCTCCGGGACAACTGAAGCTTTCTTT.

The chain employs TRBV5-5 and TRBJ2-4, with 7 bases aligning to TRBD2. Germline loops: CDR1 SGHKS, CDR2 YYEKEE (reference sequence). The CDR3 has 18 amino acids. The ends lost 0 bases at V and 0 bases at J; junction bases unmatched: 9. The chain's CDR3 is CASSLVPAGTLAKNIQYF. The CDR3 DNA sequence: TGTGCCAGCAGCTTGGTGCCAGCGGGGACGTTAGCCAAAAACATTCAGTACTTC.

V and J are TRBV7-9 and TRBJ1-2, with TRBD1 as a possible D gene (5 bases). The CDR3 spans 14 residues. The V end was cut by 1 base, the J end by 6 bases, with 12 bases between. Germline V lookup: CDR1 SEHNR, CDR2 FQNEAQ (reference sequence). Written as DNA, the CDR3 is TGTGCCAGCAGCTTAGTAGGGGTAGAGGATGGCTACACCTTC. Translated: CASSLVGVEDGYTF.

The chain has TRBV28 and TRBJ1-3; 10 bases align to TRBD1. Germline values: CDR1 MDHEN, CDR2 SYDVKM. The CDR3 runs 14 residues. V was pared by 8 bases and J by 4 bases, with 5 bases of the junction left unmatched. In DNA form, the CDR3 reads TGTGCCAGCGGACAGGGGGTCCGAGGAAACACCATATATTTT. Protein: CASGQGVRGNTIYF.

This clone has a single count. CDR3 DNA: TGTGCCAGCAGCTTAGCCCCGACAGGGAACTATGGCTACACCTTC. It yields the protein CASSLAPTGNYGYTF. The rearrangement joins TRBV7-6 to TRBJ1-2, with 7 bases identical to TRBD1. CDR3 length: 15 amino acids. Unmatched junction bases numbered 3, after V lost 0 bases and J lost 2 bases. CDR1 is SGHVS, CDR2 FNYEAQ, per germline. Using reference TRBV7-6 and TRBJ1-2 for the parts outside the CDR3, the full variable domain is GAGVSQSPRYKVTKRGQDVALRCDPISGHVSLYWYRQALGQGPEFLTYFNYEAQQDKSGLPNDRFSAERPEGSISTLTIQRTEQRDSAMYRCASSLAPTGNYGYTFGSGTRLTVV.

Only one count was recorded for this clone. The chain uses TRBV19 and TRBJ2-7, with 8 bases aligning to TRBD1. Germline loops: CDR1 LNHDA, CDR2 SQIVND (reference sequence). The ends lost 5 bases at V and 0 bases at J; junction bases unmatched: 12. This CDR3 has 17 residues. CDR3 nucleotide sequence: TGTGCCAGTAGTGCCGCCTTGACAGGGGCCTTCTCCTACGAGCAGTACTTC. This translates into CASSAALTGAFSYEQYF. The full variable domain, in which reference TRBV19 and TRBJ2-7 provide the parts outside the CDR3, is DGGITQSPKYLFRKEGQNVTLSCEQNLNHDAMYWYRQDPGQGLRLIYYSQIVNDFQKGDIAEGYSVSREKKESFPLTVTSAQKNPTAFYLCASSAALTGAFSYEQYFGPGTRLTVT.

J is TRBJ2-7 and V is TRBV12-3 or TRBV12-4; D remains unclear. V lost 2 bases and J lost 6, with 5 bases in between. The CDR3 covers 11 residues. The CDR3 coding sequence is TGTGCCAGCAGTTTATTATTCGAGCAGTACTTC. This gives the protein CASSLLFEQYF.

The J gene is TRBJ2-7, the V gene TRBV14; 8 bases line up with TRBD1. Per germline, CDR1 SGHDN and CDR2 FVKESK. V gave up 1 base and J gave up 7 bases; unmatched junction bases: 6. This CDR3 has 14 amino acids. The CDR3 reads CASSQAARGQEQYF. CDR3 nucleotide sequence: TGTGCCAGCAGCCAAGCGGCCAGGGGGCAAGAGCAGTACTTC.

The chain couples TRBV11-3 to TRBJ1-1; D not resolved. The germline V gene encodes CDR1 SGHNT and CDR2 YENEEA. Trimming shortened V by 3 bases and J by 2 bases, and 4 bases separated the two germline ends. The CDR3 loop spans 12 amino acids. DNA for the CDR3: TGTGCCAGCAGCTTTCGAAACACTGAAGCTTTCTTT. Amino acids: CASSFRNTEAFF.

The CDR3 coding sequence is TGTGCCAGCAGCCTGAGCTCTGGGGCAGGGTTTATAACAGATACGCAGTATTTT. Translation gives CASSLSSGAGFITDTQYF. V gene TRBV9 combines with J gene TRBJ2-3, with a possible D match to TRBD1 (5 bases). CDR1 is SGDLS and CDR2 is YYNGEE in the germline V gene. Trimming stripped 4 bases from V and 3 bases from J, with 24 bases between. This CDR3 has 18 residues.

J is TRBJ1-2 and V is TRBV6-6; tentatively, D is TRBD1 (6 bases). The CDR3 covers 16 residues. CDR1 is MNHNY, CDR2 SVGAGI, per germline (reference sequence). V was pared by 11 bases and J by 3 bases, with 25 bases between. CDR3 in DNA: TGTGCCCGCGGCGGGGGAGGGGGGGGCCCTGACTATGGCTACACCTTC. Translating gives CARGGGGGGPDYGYTF.

The chain employs TRBV5-6 and TRBJ2-2; 7 positions match TRBD1. CDR1 SGHDT and CDR2 YYEEEE come from the germline V gene. V shed 1 base and J 1 base; nucleotides not matched to a gene: 1. The CDR3 is 15 residues long. Written as DNA, the CDR3 is TGTGCCAGCAGCTTGTGGGACAGGAACACCGGGGAGCTGTTTTTT. It is translated as CASSLWDRNTGELFF. The full variable domain, its missing parts supplied by reference TRBV5-6 and TRBJ2-2, is DAGVTQSPTHLIKTRGQQVTLRCSPKSGHDTVSWYQQALGQGPQFIFQYYEEEERQRGNFPDRFSGHQFPNYSSELNVNALLLGDSALYLCASSLWDRNTGELFFGEGSRLTVL.

V is TRBV12-1 and J is TRBJ1-1; the DNA was not used to check the table's D call, TRBD1. TRBV12-1 is labeled a pseudogene. The CDR3 length is 15 residues. The CDR3 coding sequence is TGTGCCAGCAAAGACAGGGGTCGTGTTGGAAAGGAAGCTTTCTTT. Translating gives CASKDRGRVGKEAFF.

This clone was seen once. This chain connects TRBV7-3 to TRBJ2-3; either TRBD1 or TRBD2 may fit D (5 bases each). With 4 bases removed from V and 1 base from J, the gap between germline ends came to 12 bases. Germline assignment: CDR1 SGHTA and CDR2 FQGTGA. The CDR3 loop spans 15 amino acids. The CDR3 reads CASSSGALGTDTQYF. CDR3 bases: TGTGCCAGCAGCTCCGGGGCGTTGGGCACAGATACGCAGTATTTT. The full variable domain, completed using reference TRBV7-3 and TRBJ2-3, is GAGVSQTPSNKVTEKGKYVELRCDPISGHTALYWYRQSLGQGPEFLIYFQGTGAADDSGLPNDRFFAVRPEGSVSTLKIQRTERGDSAVYLCASSSGALGTDTQYFGPGTRLTVL.

The CDR3 DNA follows: TGCGCCAGCAGCTTGGATACCAATCAGCCCCAGCATTTT. Protein sequence: CASSLDTNQPQHF. This rearrangement joins TRBV5-1 to TRBJ1-5, with D hard to call. This CDR3 has 13 amino acids. CDR1 SGHRS and CDR2 YFSETQ come from the germline V gene. The ends were cut back, 0 bases at V and 3 bases at J, with 4 bases in the middle.

This clone has a handful of counts. V usage is TRBV5-1 and J usage is TRBJ2-1, with D perhaps matching TRBD2 (6 bases). This CDR3 contains 17 residues. CDR1 and CDR2 (germline): SGHRS, YFSETQ. V was cut by 4 bases and J by 2 bases, with 19 bases left in between. The CDR3 bases are TGCGCCAGCAGCCCCTTCGGCTTTGGAGGGGCCTACAATGAGCAGTTCTTC. Protein product: CASSPFGFGGAYNEQFF.

V gene TRBV14 combines with J gene TRBJ1-2; no clear D gene. Germline CDR1 SGHDN, CDR2 FVKESK. V was trimmed by 8 bases and J by 4 bases, leaving 8 bases between them. CDR3 length: 11 amino acids. CDR3 region: CASRGIYGYTF. CDR3 coding DNA: TGTGCCAGCCGGGGAATCTATGGCTACACCTTC.

The chain links TRBV5-1 to TRBJ1-1; the match to TRBD1 covers 9 bases. The ends lost 3 bases at V and 7 bases at J; junction bases unmatched: 10. Germline CDR1 and CDR2: SGHRS and YFSETQ. The CDR3 runs 15 residues. In DNA, the CDR3 is TGCGCCAGCAGCTCAGACCGGGACAGGGATTTTGAAGCTTTCTTT. Its translation is CASSSDRDRDFEAFF. The full variable domain, rest sourced from reference TRBV5-1 and TRBJ1-1, is KAGVTQTPRYLIKTRGQQVTLSCSPISGHRSVSWYQQTPGQGLQFLFEYFSETQRNKGNFPGRFSGRQFSNSRSEMNVSTLELGDSALYLCASSSDRDRDFEAFFGQGTRLTVV.

DNA for the CDR3: TGTGCCACCAGTGATCCACGAAAGGGCCCTGAAGCTTTCTTT. Translating it yields CATSDPRKGPEAFF. The V call is TRBV24-1, the J call TRBJ1-1, with D unresolved. The V end was cut by 3 bases, the J end by 6 bases, with 13 bases between. The germline gives CDR1 KGHDR, CDR2 SFDVKD. The CDR3 contains 14 residues.

This chain joins TRBV11-3 and TRBJ1-1, with a weak D call TRBD1 (5 bases). This CDR3 is 14 amino acids long. CDR1 and CDR2 (germline): SGHNT, YENEEA. V lost 3 bases to trimming and J lost 0 bases, with 8 bases between them. The CDR3 DNA reads TGTGCCAGCAGCTTGAGACAGATGAACACTGAAGCTTTCTTT. Amino acids: CASSLRQMNTEAFF.

The chain couples TRBV21-1 to TRBJ1-3. TRBV21-1 is assigned pseudogene status. The CDR3 loop spans 16 amino acids. CDR3 region: CASSKAPGNSGNTIYF. The DNA for the CDR3 is TGTGCCAGCAGCAAAGCGCCGGGGAACTCTGGAAACACCATATATTTT.